The subject of this entry is one T cell receptor (beta chain). A read error may produce the germline difference seen at one junction end. Multiple V-beta primers and a C-beta primer amplified TCRB from RNA. Unique molecular identifiers were not described for the libraries. TCRdb passed the multiplex PCR reads through MiXCR, listing each CDR3 protein once. The sample yields over 14,000 distinct CDR3 sequences, over 65% seen once. The data stem from a study of tumor-infiltrating lymphocytes in glioblastoma multiforme. The germline V gene encodes CDR1 SGHNT and CDR2 YENEEA. The CDR3 runs 14 residues. This sequence joins TRBV11-3 and TRBJ2-3; D not certain. The sample consisted of brain tumor tissue. The TCR sequence derives from a male donor with glioblastoma. CDR3 in DNA: TGTGCCAGCAGCCTTGAGAGTCACACAGATGCGCAGTATTTC. This encodes CASSLESHTDAQYF.